This T cell receptor (beta chain) emerged from a study of identical twins. TCRdb used MiXCR to reprocess the 5' RACE reads, holding one entry per CDR3 protein. This repertoire shows approximately 680,000 distinct CDR3 sequences, under 8.5% found once; its top ten account for about 1.5%. This clonotype was found many times. CDR1 and CDR2 (germline): LNHNV, YYDKDF (reference sequence). The CDR3 sequence is 15 residues long. After removal of 0 bases from V and 9 bases from J, the junction contained 5 bases not matched to a gene. These same data were also listed under a study on yellow fever vaccine responses in identical twins.

The gene calls are TRBV15 and TRBJ1-6; 7 bases agree with TRBD1. Sequenced input: PBMCs. The sequence came from a woman aged 18-29 years in good health. The CDR3 loop reads CATSREAGGISPLHF. The CDR3 nucleotides are TGTGCCACCAGCAGAGAGGCAGGGGGGATTTCACCCCTCCACTTT.